The 20 T cell receptor beta chains in this list originate from one sample, sequenced in a study of blood T cell repertoires in COVID-19. The assay was immunoSEQ multiplex PCR, and TCRdb's table has in-frame clones only and misses some. The repertoire holds some 260,000 clones, with 85% to 90% as singletons. The specimen was PBMCs or T cells enriched from blood (not recorded which). These receptors originate from a man aged 40-49 years who had recovered from COVID-19.

The chain joins TRBV12-5 to TRBJ2-1, with 11 bases fitting TRBD1. Germline trimming cut 0 bases from V and 3 bases from J; bases unmatched to any gene: 16. The CDR3 extends over 21 amino acids. Germline CDR1 reads LGHNT; CDR2 reads FRNRAP. DNA for the CDR3: TGTGCTAGTGGTTTGGTACTGGGACAGGGGGGAAGGGGGACCCACTACAATGAGCAGTTCTTC. This encodes CASGLVLGQGGRGTHYNEQFF. The whole variable domain, remainder taken from reference TRBV12-5 and TRBJ2-1, is DARVTQTPRHKVTEMGQEVTMRCQPILGHNTVFWYRQTMMQGLELLAYFRNRAPLDDSGMPKDRFSAEMPDATLATLKIQPSEPRDSAVYFCASGLVLGQGGRGTHYNEQFFGPGTRLTVL.

The chain links TRBV30 to TRBJ2-7; tentative D call: TRBD1 (6 bases). The ends were cut back, 0 bases at V and 1 base at J, with 10 bases in the middle. Germline assignment: CDR1 GTSNPN and CDR2 SVGIG (reference sequence). The CDR3 sequence is 14 residues long. CDR3 sequence reads: CAWSVVGGSYEQYF. The CDR3 DNA is TGTGCCTGGAGTGTAGTAGGGGGTTCCTACGAGCAGTACTTC.

The chain carries TRBV6-5 and TRBJ1-2, with TRBD1 as a possible D gene (5 bases). The CDR3 extends over 14 amino acids. CDR1 is MNHEY and CDR2 is SVGAGI in the germline V gene. V dropped 7 bases and J dropped 7 bases, with 19 bases sitting between them. CDR3 region: CASTLGGEEGGYTF. The CDR3 DNA follows: TGTGCCAGCACCTTGGGGGGGGAAGAGGGTGGCTACACCTTC.

The chain has TRBV2 and TRBJ1-4, with D uncertain. Germline values: CDR1 SNHLY, CDR2 FYNNEI. V lost 8 bases and J lost 0, with 10 bases in between. The CDR3 is made up of 14 amino acids. In nucleotides, the CDR3 is TGTGCCAGCGGCGGAGTTACAACTAATGAAAAACTGTTTTTT. Amino acids: CASGGVTTNEKLFF.

The chain carries TRBV3-1 (or the pseudogene TRBV3-2) and TRBJ2-7; the D is unclear. V shed 2 bases and J shed 2 bases, with 13 bases lying between them. The germline gives CDR1 LGHDT, CDR2 YNNKEL (reference sequence). The CDR3 covers 15 residues. For the CDR3, the DNA is TGTGCCAGCAGCCAACCCTCTAGAGAAGCCTACGAGCAGTACTTC. The encoded protein is CASSQPSREAYEQYF.

The chain employs TRBV9 and TRBJ2-3; 10 nucleotides match TRBD2. The CDR3 consists of 18 residues. Per germline, CDR1 SGDLS and CDR2 YYNGEE. The trim removed 2 bases at V and 0 bases at J, leaving 9 bases unmatched. CDR3 sequence reads: CASSVASGGLLSTDTQYF. The CDR3 DNA sequence: TGTGCCAGCAGCGTCGCTAGCGGGGGACTCCTTAGCACAGATACGCAGTATTTT.

This chain connects TRBV12-3 or TRBV12-4 to TRBJ1-1, with D unresolved. The germline V and J ends were trimmed by 2 bases and 0 bases, with 4 bases remaining between them. The length of the CDR3 is 13 residues. This CDR3 is CASSLQMNTEAFF. The DNA of the CDR3 is TGTGCCAGCAGTTTACAGATGAACACTGAAGCTTTCTTT.

The chain employs TRBV4-1 and TRBJ2-3, with D maybe TRBD1 (6 bases). The ends were cut back, 3 bases at V and 5 bases at J, with 12 bases in the middle. The CDR3 has 14 residues. The germline V gene has CDR1 MGHRA and CDR2 YSYEKL. Here the CDR3 reads CASSHNTGQDTQYF. CDR3 sequence (DNA): TGCGCCAGCAGCCACAACACAGGGCAAGATACGCAGTATTTT.

The chain carries TRBV9 and TRBJ1-6, with TRBD1 as a possible D gene (6 bases). From germline, CDR1 is SGDLS and CDR2 YYNGEE. The V and J ends lost 7 bases and 3 bases respectively, with 17 bases between them. The CDR3 loop spans 16 amino acids. The CDR3 loop reads CASGSGGADYNSPLHF. The CDR3 DNA reads TGTGCCAGCGGTTCGGGGGGCGCGGACTATAATTCACCCCTCCACTTT.

This sequence joins TRBV27 and TRBJ2-2; 11 bases are shared with TRBD1. The ends lost 3 bases at V and 5 bases at J; junction bases unmatched: 8. There are 17 residues in the CDR3. The V gene's germline CDR1 is MNHEY and CDR2 SMNVEV (reference sequence). The CDR3 DNA sequence: TGTGCCAGCAGTTTCCAATCCGGGACAGGGGGAACCGGGGAGCTGTTTTTT. This encodes CASSFQSGTGGTGELFF.

The chain couples TRBV19 to TRBJ2-5, with a possible D match to TRBD1 (5 bases). CDR1 is LNHDA, CDR2 SQIVND, per germline (reference sequence). The V gene lost 8 bases and the J gene lost 5 bases, with 21 bases spanning the gap. The CDR3 consists of 15 residues. This CDR3 reads CASRERYRLGETQYF. The CDR3 coding sequence is TGTGCCAGTCGAGAAAGATACAGGTTAGGTGAGACCCAGTACTTC.

The chain joins TRBV6-5 to TRBJ2-7; the match to TRBD1 covers 8 bases. Germline V lookup: CDR1 MNHEY, CDR2 SVGAGI. The CDR3 is made up of 14 amino acids. V dropped 6 bases and J dropped 4; count of bases not matched to a gene: 8. In DNA form, the CDR3 reads TGTGCCAGCAGCCTTCAGGGGGACAGGTACGAGCAGTACTTC. It codes for CASSLQGDRYEQYF.

J is TRBJ2-1 and V is TRBV9, with 13 bases lining up with TRBD2. The CDR3 is 15 residues long. Trimming took 2 bases from V and 6 from J; bases not matched to a gene: 2. Germline V lookup: CDR1 SGDLS, CDR2 YYNGEE. The CDR3 here is CASSVTSGGFNEQFF. CDR3 DNA sequence: TGTGCCAGCAGCGTGACTAGCGGGGGGTTCAATGAGCAGTTCTTC.

The chain couples TRBV4-3 to TRBJ1-1; D ambiguous. CDR1 is LGHNA and CDR2 is YSLEER in the germline V gene. V gave up 0 bases and J gave up 4 bases, with 12 bases separating them. CDR3 length equals 15 residues. The CDR3 loop reads CASSQDPTPGTEAFF. CDR3 bases: TGCGCCAGCAGCCAAGACCCGACTCCGGGCACTGAAGCTTTCTTT.

The J gene is TRBJ1-3, the V gene TRBV9, with a possible D match to TRBD1 (6 bases). Germline values: CDR1 SGDLS, CDR2 YYNGEE. The V and J ends lost 4 bases and 0 bases respectively, with 17 bases between them. This CDR3 contains 17 residues. CDR3 sequence (DNA): TGTGCCAGCAGCCGGGCGGGGGCCTCAGACTCTGGAAACACCATATATTTT. Its translation is CASSRAGASDSGNTIYF.

The J gene is TRBJ1-2, the V gene TRBV9; D may be TRBD1 (6 bases). This CDR3 spans 13 amino acids. Germline-derived CDR1 and CDR2 are SGDLS and YYNGEE. Trimming took off 3 bases at V and 3 bases at J, with 9 bases between the two ends. For the CDR3, the DNA is TGTGCCAGCAGCGACAGGGCCGACTATGGCTACACCTTC. This encodes CASSDRADYGYTF.

The chain has TRBV5-4 and TRBJ1-2; D possibly corresponds to TRBD1 (5 bases). With 4 bases removed from V and 5 bases from J, the gap between germline ends came to 21 bases. The V gene's germline CDR1 is SGHNT and CDR2 YYREEE (reference sequence). The CDR3 length is 16 residues. The CDR3 nucleotides read TGTGCCAGCAGCCCGGGACTTATCCCGGGTTGGTATGGCTACACCTTC. Encoded protein: CASSPGLIPGWYGYTF.

This clone was detected only once. The chain carries TRBV11-2 and TRBJ2-3, with a weak D call TRBD2 (5 bases). The germline gives CDR1 SGHAT, CDR2 FQNNGV. Trimming removed 5 bases at V and 4 bases at J, with 16 bases between. The CDR3 runs 15 residues. The CDR3 is CASSPSSERADTQYF. CDR3 in DNA: TGTGCCAGCAGCCCTAGCTCAGAAAGGGCAGATACGCAGTATTTT.

This clone was seen only once. V usage is TRBV11-2 and J usage is TRBJ2-7, with 10 bases matching TRBD2. The CDR3 contains 16 residues. The V gene's germline CDR1 is SGHAT and CDR2 FQNNGV. V shed 4 bases and J 0 bases; nucleotides not matched to a gene: 6. The CDR3 DNA is TGTGCCAGCAGCTGGGGGCTAGCGGGAGTCTCCTACGAGCAGTACTTC. Protein: CASSWGLAGVSYEQYF.

This clone was detected once. The gene calls are TRBV18 and TRBJ1-6; D is uncertain. CDR1 is KGHSH and CDR2 is LQKENI in the germline V gene. Trimming took off 6 bases at V and 5 bases at J, with 17 bases between the two ends. The CDR3 totals 16 residues. CDR3: CASSSATPNNNSPLHF. CDR3 DNA: TGTGCCAGCTCCTCAGCGACGCCAAACAATAATTCACCCCTCCACTTT.